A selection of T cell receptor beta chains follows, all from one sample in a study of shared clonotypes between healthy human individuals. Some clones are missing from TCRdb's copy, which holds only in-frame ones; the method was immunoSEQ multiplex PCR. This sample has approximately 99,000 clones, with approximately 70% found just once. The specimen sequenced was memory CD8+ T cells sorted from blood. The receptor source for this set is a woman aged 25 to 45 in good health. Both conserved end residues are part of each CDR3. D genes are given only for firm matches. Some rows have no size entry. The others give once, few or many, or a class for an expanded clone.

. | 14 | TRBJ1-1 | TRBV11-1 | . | CASSVTGIGTEAFF | TGTGCCAGCAGCGTAACAGGGATAGGCACTGAAGCTTTCTTT
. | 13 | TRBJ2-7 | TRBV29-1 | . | CSVEDTLSYEQYF | TGCAGCGTGGAGGACACCCTCTCCTACGAGCAGTACTTC
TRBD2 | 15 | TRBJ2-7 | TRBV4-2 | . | CASRQRGLAFYEQYF | TGTGCCAGCAGACAACGGGGACTAGCGTTCTACGAGCAGTACTTC
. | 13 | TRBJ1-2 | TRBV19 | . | CASSRTRPYGYTF | TGTGCCAGTAGTCGGACACGGCCGTATGGCTACACCTTC
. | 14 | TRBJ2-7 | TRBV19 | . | CASSIDPSSYEQYF | TGTGCCAGTAGTATAGACCCGAGCTCCTACGAGCAGTACTTC
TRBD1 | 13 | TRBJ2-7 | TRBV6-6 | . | CASSYGTGSEQYF | TGTGCCAGCAGTTACGGGACAGGGAGTGAGCAGTACTTC
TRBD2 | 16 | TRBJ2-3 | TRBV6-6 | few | CASSPFIAGSTDTQYF | TGTGCCAGCAGCCCGTTTATAGCGGGAAGCACAGATACGCAGTATTTT
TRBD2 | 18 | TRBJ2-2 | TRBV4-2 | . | CASSQDQLAGDDTGELFF | TGTGCCAGCAGCCAAGATCAACTAGCGGGAGACGACACCGGGGAGCTGTTTTTT
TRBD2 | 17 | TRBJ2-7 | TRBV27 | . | CASSPLVSSGAPYEQYF | TGTGCCAGCAGTCCGCTCGTTTCGAGCGGGGCTCCCTACGAGCAGTACTTC
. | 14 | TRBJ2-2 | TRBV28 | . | CASSLFGKTGELFF | TGTGCCAGCAGTTTATTCGGGAAAACCGGGGAGCTGTTTTTT
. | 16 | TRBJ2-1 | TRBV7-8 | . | CASSLVFQFSYNEQFF | TGTGCCAGCAGCTTAGTTTTCCAATTCTCCTACAATGAGCAGTTCTTC
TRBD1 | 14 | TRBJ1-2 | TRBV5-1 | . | CASSLGQGRYGYTF | TGCGCCAGCAGCTTGGGACAGGGGCGGTATGGCTACACCTTC
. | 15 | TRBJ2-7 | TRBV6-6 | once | CASSSNLARGHEQYF | TGTGCCAGCAGTTCCAACTTAGCGAGAGGCCACGAGCAGTACTTC
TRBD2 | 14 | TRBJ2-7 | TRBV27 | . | CASSLSGTSYEQYF | TGTGCCAGCAGTTTGAGCGGGACCTCCTACGAGCAGTACTTC
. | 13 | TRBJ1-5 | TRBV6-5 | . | CASSHREGQPQHF | TGTGCCAGCAGCCACAGGGAGGGTCAGCCCCAGCATTTT
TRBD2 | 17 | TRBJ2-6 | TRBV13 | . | CASSLGGRASGANVLTF | TGTGCCAGCAGCTTAGGGGGGAGGGCCTCTGGGGCCAACGTCCTGACTTTC
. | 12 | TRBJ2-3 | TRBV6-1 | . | CASNDLPDTQYF | TGTGCCAGCAATGATCTCCCAGATACGCAGTATTTT
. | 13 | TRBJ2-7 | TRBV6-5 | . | CASSLQEAYEQYF | TGTGCCAGCAGCCTACAGGAAGCCTACGAGCAGTACTTC
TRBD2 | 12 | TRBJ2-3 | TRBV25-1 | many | CGTSGTTDTQYF | TGTGGGACTAGCGGGACCACAGATACGCAGTATTTT
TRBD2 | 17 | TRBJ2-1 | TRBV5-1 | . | CASSNTSGRAFYNEQFF | TGCGCCAGCAGCAATACTAGCGGGAGGGCCTTCTACAATGAGCAGTTCTTC
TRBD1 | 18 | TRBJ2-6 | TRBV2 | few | CASRPPTGGSSGANVLTF | TGTGCCAGCAGGCCACCAACAGGGGGATCCTCTGGGGCCAACGTCCTGACTTTC
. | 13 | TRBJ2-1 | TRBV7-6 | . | CASSPGPNYEQFF | TGTGCCAGCAGCCCGGGACCCAACTATGAGCAGTTCTTC
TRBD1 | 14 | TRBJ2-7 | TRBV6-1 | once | CASSEWDRVLEQYF | TGTGCCAGCAGTGAATGGGACAGGGTACTCGAGCAGTACTTC
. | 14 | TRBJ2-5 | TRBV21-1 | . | CARGQTNPPETQYF | TGTGCCAGGGGACAGACAAACCCGCCAGAGACCCAGTACTTC
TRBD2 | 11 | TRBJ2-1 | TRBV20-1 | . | CSANGLAGEFF | TGCAGTGCAAACGGACTAGCTGGTGAGTTCTTC
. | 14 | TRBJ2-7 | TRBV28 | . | CASSLGAALREQYF | TGTGCCAGCAGCCTCGGGGCCGCCTTGCGTGAGCAGTACTTC
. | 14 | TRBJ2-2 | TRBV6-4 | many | CASSVSAETGELFF | TGTGCCAGCAGTGTCTCGGCGGAAACCGGGGAGCTGTTTTTT
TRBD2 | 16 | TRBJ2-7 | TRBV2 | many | CASSEVASGRFYEQYF | TGTGCCAGCAGTGAAGTCGCTAGCGGGAGGTTCTACGAGCAGTACTTC
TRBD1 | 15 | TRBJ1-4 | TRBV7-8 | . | CASSSRQGLTEKLFF | TGTGCCAGCAGCTCGAGACAGGGTTTAACTGAAAAACTGTTTTTT
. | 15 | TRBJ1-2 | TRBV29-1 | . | CSVPRRDEKIYGYTF | TGCAGCGTTCCCCGCCGGGATGAGAAGATCTATGGCTACACCTTC
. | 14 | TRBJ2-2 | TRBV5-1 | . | CASSLTRKGGELFF | TGCGCCAGCAGCTTGACGAGAAAGGGCGGGGAGCTGTTTTTT
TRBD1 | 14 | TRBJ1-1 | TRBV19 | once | CASSLGQGYTEAFF | TGTGCCAGTTCCCTCGGACAGGGGTACACTGAAGCTTTCTTT
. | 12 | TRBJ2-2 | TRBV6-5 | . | CASSYGSGELFF | TGTGCCAGCAGTTACGGTTCCGGGGAGCTGTTTTTT
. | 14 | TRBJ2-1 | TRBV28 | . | CASSQSQGRNEQFF | TGTGCCAGCAGTCAATCTCAGGGAAGGAATGAGCAGTTCTTC
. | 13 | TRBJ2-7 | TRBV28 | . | CASEGPALWGQYF | TGTGCCAGTGAGGGGCCGGCTTTGTGGGGGCAGTACTTC
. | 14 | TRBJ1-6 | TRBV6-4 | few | CASSDSQENSPLHF | TGTGCCAGCAGTGACTCACAGGAAAATTCACCCCTCCACTTT
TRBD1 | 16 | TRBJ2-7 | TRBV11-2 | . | CASSLVGDRGLNEQYF | TGTGCCAGCAGCTTAGTCGGCGACAGGGGCTTGAACGAGCAGTACTTC